This TCR beta chain originates from a study of post-analysis software for immune sequencing data. Prepared libraries of TCR beta cDNA carried unique molecular identifiers. Using its own MiXCR run on the PCR reads, TCRdb lists one record per CDR3 protein. The repertoire holds about 540,000 distinct CDR3 sequences, with around 34% as singletons. Study observations and caveats: Those with multiple sclerosis, the patient group, showed significantly lower normalized Chao1 diversity than controls. Batch-matched samples strongly co-clustered by F measure. Included in a set of several TRBV segments more frequent in patients than controls were TRBV5-6, TRBV5-1 and TRBV20-1.

There are 17 residues in the CDR3. V shed 0 bases and J 8 bases; nucleotides not matched to a gene: 13. Worth noting for this clonotype: No antigen is known for it.

This clonotype originated in a girl aged 2-17 years with multiple sclerosis. Sequences were obtained from blood. This chain joins TRBV12-3 or TRBV12-4 and TRBJ1-2; TRBD1 matches at 9 bases. CDR3: CASSLALTGTGQGGYTF. CDR3 in DNA: TGTGCCAGCAGTTTAGCGCTGACCGGGACAGGGCAAGGAGGCTACACCTTC.